This TCR beta chain was recorded in a study of blood T cells in healthy people across ages. Study findings and constraints: Significant beta diversity loss was already apparent by age approximately 36, declining roughly linearly.

In terms of origin and age, donors were healthy Caucasian individuals from Russia aged about 6 to 90. The V segment lost 6 bases and the J segment 0 bases; nucleotides outside the gene matches: 6. CDR1 and CDR2 from the germline V gene are SEHNR and FQNEAQ (reference sequence). The CDR3 totals 17 residues. Details on this clonotype: Its specificity is unknown.

Together with a sample-barcoded 5' primer, a J-beta primer mix was included in a second PCR lasting roughly 6 to 12 cycles. TCRdb reprocessed the 5' RACE reads via MiXCR and lists one record per CDR3 protein. The repertoire consists of approximately 880,000 distinct CDR3 sequences, with about 48% occurring once and the leading ten covering around 15%. V usage is TRBV7-9 and J usage is TRBJ2-1, with TRBD2 matching over 12 bases. The receptor was derived from a man younger than 40 in good health. Sequenced sample: blood. The CDR3 here is CASSRLAGVYSYNEQFF. The CDR3 coding sequence is TGTGCCAGCAGTCGACTAGCGGGGGTGTACTCCTACAATGAGCAGTTCTTC.